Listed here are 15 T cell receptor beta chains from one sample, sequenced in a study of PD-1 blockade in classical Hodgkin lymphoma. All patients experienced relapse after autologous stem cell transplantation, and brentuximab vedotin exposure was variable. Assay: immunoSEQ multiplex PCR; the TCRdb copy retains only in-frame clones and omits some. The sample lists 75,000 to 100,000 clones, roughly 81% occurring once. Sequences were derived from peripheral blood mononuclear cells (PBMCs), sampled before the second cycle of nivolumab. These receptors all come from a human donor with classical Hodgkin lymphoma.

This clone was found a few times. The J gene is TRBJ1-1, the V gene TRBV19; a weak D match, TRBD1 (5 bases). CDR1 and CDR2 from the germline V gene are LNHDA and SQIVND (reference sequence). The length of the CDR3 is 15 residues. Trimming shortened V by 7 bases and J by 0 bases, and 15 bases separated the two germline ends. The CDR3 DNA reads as TGTGCCAGTAACCCTGGGGGGAGGATGAACACTGAAGCTTTCTTT. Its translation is CASNPGGRMNTEAFF.

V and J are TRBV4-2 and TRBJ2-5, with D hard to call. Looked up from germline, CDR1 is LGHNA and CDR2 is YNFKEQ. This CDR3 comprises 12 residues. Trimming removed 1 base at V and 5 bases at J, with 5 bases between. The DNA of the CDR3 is TGTGCCAGCAGCCAAGGGCTTGAGACCCAGTACTTC. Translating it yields CASSQGLETQYF.

The CDR3 loop is CASSLTVSTGELFF. CDR3 nucleotides: TGTGCCAGCAGCTTAACGGTTTCCACCGGGGAGCTGTTTTTT. This sequence joins TRBV7-3 and TRBJ2-2; the D is unclear. Trimming took 0 bases from V and 4 from J, leaving 6 bases between them. This CDR3 has 14 residues. The germline gives CDR1 SGHTA, CDR2 FQGTGA.

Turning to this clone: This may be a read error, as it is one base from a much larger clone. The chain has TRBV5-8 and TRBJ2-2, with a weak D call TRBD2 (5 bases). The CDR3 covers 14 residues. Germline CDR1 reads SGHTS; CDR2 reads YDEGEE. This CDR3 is CASSSWTHTGELVF. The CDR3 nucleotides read TGTGCCAGCAGCTCCTGGACCCACACCGGGGAGCTGGTTTTT.

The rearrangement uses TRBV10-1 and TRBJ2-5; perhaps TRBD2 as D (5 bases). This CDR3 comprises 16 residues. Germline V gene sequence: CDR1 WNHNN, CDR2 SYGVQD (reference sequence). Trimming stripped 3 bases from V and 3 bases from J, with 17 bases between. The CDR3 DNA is TGCGCCAGCAGTGATATTTTGAGCGGCACCAAAGAGACCCAGTACTTC. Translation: CASSDILSGTKETQYF.

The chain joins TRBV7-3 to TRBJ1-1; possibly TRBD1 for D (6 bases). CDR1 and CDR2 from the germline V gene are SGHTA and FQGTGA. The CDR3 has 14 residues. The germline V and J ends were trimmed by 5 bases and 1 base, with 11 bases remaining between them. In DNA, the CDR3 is TGTGCCAGCAGCCGAACGGGACAGAACACTGAAGCTTTCTTT. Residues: CASSRTGQNTEAFF.

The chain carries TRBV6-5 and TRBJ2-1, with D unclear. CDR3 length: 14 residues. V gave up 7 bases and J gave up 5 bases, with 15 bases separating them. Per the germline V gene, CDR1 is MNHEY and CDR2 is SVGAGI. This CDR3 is CASKVGPGNNEQFF. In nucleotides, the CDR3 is TGTGCCAGCAAGGTAGGGCCTGGAAACAATGAGCAGTTCTTC.

Here the CDR3 DNA reads TGTGCCAGCAGCTCTGGGGGATCATGGTACTTC. Amino acids: CASSSGGSWYF. This chain uses TRBV7-2 with TRBJ2-7; D may be TRBD1 or TRBD2 (5 bases each). V was cut by 4 bases and J by 12 bases, with 13 bases left in between. The CDR3 length is 11 residues. The germline gives CDR1 SGHTA, CDR2 FQGNSA.

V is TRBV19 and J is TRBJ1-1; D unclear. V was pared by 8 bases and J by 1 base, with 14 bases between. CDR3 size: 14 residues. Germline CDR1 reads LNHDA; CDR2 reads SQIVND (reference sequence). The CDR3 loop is CASAYLPQNTEAFF. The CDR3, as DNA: TGTGCCAGTGCCTACTTACCTCAGAACACTGAAGCTTTCTTT.

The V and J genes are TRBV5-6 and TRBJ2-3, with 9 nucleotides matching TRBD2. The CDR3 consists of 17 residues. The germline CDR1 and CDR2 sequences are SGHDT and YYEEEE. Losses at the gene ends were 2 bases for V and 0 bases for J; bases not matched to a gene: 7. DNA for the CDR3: TGTGCCAGCAGCTTCCTTAGCGGGAGTTTAAGCACAGATACGCAGTATTTT. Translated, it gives CASSFLSGSLSTDTQYF. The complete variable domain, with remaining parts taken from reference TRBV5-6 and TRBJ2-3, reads DAGVTQSPTHLIKTRGQQVTLRCSPKSGHDTVSWYQQALGQGPQFIFQYYEEEERQRGNFPDRFSGHQFPNYSSELNVNALLLGDSALYLCASSFLSGSLSTDTQYFGPGTRLTVL.

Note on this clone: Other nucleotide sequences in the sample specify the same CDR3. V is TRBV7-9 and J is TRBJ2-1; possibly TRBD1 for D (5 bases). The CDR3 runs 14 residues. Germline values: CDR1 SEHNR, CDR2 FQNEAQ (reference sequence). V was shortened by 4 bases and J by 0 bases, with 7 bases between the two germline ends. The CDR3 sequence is CASSSRDSYNEQFF. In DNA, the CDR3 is TGTGCCAGCAGCTCCAGGGACTCCTACAATGAGCAGTTCTTC. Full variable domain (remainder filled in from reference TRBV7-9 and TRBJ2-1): DTGVSQNPRHKITKRGQNVTFRCDPISEHNRLYWYRQTLGQGPEFLTYFQNEAQLEKSRLLSDRFSAERPKGSFSTLEIQRTEQGDSAMYLCASSSRDSYNEQFFGPGTRLTVL.

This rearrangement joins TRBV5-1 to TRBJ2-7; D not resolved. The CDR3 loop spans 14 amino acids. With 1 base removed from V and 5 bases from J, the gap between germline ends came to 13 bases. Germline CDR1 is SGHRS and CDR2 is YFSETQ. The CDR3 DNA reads TGCGCCAGCAGCTTGAGGTCAGGCACCGACGAGCAGTACTTC. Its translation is CASSLRSGTDEQYF.

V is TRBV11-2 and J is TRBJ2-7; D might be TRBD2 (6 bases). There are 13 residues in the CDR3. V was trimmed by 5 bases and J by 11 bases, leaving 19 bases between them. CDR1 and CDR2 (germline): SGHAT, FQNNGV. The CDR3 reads CASSVGTASVKYF. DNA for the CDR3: TGTGCCAGCAGCGTAGGGACTGCTTCAGTCAAGTACTTC. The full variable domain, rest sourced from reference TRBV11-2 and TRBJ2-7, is EAGVAQSPRYKIIEKRQSVAFWCNPISGHATLYWYQQILGQGPKLLIQFQNNGVVDDSQLPKDRFSAERLKGVDSTLKIQPAKLEDSAVYLCASSVGTASVKYFGPGTRLTVT.

The CDR3 loop reads CASSSIQAGLIYEQYF. DNA of the CDR3: TGTGCCAGCTCTTCCATCCAGGCGGGTCTAATCTACGAGCAGTACTTC. This rearrangement joins TRBV18 to TRBJ2-7; TRBD2 is a possible D gene (5 bases). The CDR3 spans 16 residues. V lost 6 bases to trimming and J lost 3 bases, with 21 bases between them. Per germline, CDR1 KGHSH and CDR2 LQKENI.

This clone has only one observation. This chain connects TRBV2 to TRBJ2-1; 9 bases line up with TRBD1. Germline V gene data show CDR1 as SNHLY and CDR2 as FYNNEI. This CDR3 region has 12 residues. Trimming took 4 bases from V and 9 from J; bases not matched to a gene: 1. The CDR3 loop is CASSADRGEQFF. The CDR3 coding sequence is TGTGCCAGCAGTGCGGACAGGGGTGAGCAGTTCTTC.